This T cell receptor (beta chain) was observed in a study of shared clonotypes between healthy human individuals. Overall study results and limits: The researchers took only blood, and tissue repertoires probably look different. Deeper or shallower sequencing was expected to change how clonotypes are shared among donors.

Repertoires were generated with immunoSEQ multiplex PCR, while TCRdb's copy carries only in-frame clones and drops some. The sample comprises 2 million to 2.5 million clones, just under 95% of which are singletons, and around 1.1% rests with the top ten. In regard to this clone: Its antigen remains unidentified.

The V gene's germline CDR1 is PRHDT and CDR2 FYEKMQ (reference sequence). The CDR3 consists of 16 residues. Trimming cost V 5 bases and J 1 base, with 18 bases left between them. CD45RO-negative, CCR7-selected cells formed the naive CD8 fraction, which excluded terminally differentiated effector memory CD45RA+ cells. Each donor was a Caucasian adult residing in Nashville, Tennessee. The TCR sequence derives from a young man in good health. The sample comprised naive CD8+ T cells sorted from blood. The chain combines TRBV13 with TRBJ2-7; D might be TRBD1 (6 bases). The CDR3 DNA sequence: TGTGCCAGCAGCGCCCTCACAGGGTCCCCTTCCTACGAGCAGTACTTC. It translates to CASSALTGSPSYEQYF.